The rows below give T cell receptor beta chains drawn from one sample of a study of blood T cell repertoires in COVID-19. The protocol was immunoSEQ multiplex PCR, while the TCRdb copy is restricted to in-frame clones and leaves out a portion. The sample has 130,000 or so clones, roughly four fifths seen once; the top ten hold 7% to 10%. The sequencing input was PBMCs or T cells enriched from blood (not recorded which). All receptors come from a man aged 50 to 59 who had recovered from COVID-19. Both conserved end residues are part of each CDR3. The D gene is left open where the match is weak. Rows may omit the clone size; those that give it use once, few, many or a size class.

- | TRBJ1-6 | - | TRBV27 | CASRRRDGGYNSPLHF | TGTGCCAGCAGGAGAAGGGACGGAGGGTATAATTCACCCCTCCACTTT
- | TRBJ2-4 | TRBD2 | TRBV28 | CASSSPKAGGRNIQYF | TGTGCCAGCAGTTCTCCCAAAGCGGGGGGGAGAAACATTCAGTACTTC
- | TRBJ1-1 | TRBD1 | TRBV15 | CATSRGGTGPMNTEAFF | TGTGCCACCAGCAGAGGGGGGACAGGGCCCATGAACACTGAAGCTTTCTTT
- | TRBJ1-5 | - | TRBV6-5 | CASNPGGNSNQPQHF | TGTGCCAGCAACCCGGGGGGAAATAGCAATCAGCCCCAGCATTTT
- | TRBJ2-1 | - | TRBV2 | CASSSRGRNNEQFF | TGTGCCAGCAGCAGCCGAGGCAGAAACAATGAGCAGTTCTTC
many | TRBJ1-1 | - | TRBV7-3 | CASSLSVNTEAFF | TGTGCCAGCAGCTTATCAGTGAACACTGAAGCTTTCTTT
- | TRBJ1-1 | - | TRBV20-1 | CSAVMNTEAFF | TGCAGTGCCGTAATGAACACTGAAGCTTTCTTT
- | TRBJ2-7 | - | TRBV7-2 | CASSLGGQTYEQYF | TGTGCCAGCAGCTTAGGTGGACAGACATACGAGCAGTACTTC
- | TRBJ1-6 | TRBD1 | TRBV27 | CASSVGTVRNSPLHF | TGTGCCAGCAGTGTCGGGACAGTACGAAATTCACCCCTCCACTTT
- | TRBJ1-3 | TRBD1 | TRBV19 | CASSPQQGWSGNTIYF | TGTGCCAGTAGTCCCCAACAGGGGTGGTCTGGAAACACCATATATTTT
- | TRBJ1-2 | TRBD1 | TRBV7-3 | CASSPGQGGGYTF | TGTGCCAGCAGCCCGGGACAGGGAGGTGGCTACACCTTC
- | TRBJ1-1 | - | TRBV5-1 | CASSPGGGNTEAFF | TGCGCCAGCAGCCCCGGGGGGGGGAACACTGAAGCTTTCTTT